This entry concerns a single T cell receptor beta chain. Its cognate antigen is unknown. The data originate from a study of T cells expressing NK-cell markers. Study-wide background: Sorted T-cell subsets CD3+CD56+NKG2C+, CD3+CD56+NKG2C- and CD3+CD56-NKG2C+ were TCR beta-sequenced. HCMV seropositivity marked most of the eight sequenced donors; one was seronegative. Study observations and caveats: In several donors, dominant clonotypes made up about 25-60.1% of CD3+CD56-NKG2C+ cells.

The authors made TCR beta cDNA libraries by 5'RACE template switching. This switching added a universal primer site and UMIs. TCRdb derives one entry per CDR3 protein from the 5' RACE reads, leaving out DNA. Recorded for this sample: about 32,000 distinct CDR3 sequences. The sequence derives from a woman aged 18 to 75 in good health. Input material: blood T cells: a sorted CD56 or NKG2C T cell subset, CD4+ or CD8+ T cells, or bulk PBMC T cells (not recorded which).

The CDR3 reads CASSFTRGPTEAFF. The V gene is TRBV7-9, the J gene TRBJ1-1; TCRdb designates TRBD1, a call that cannot be tested without DNA. Germline V gives CDR1 SEHNR, CDR2 FQNEAQ (reference sequence). There are 14 residues in the CDR3.